The present T cell receptor beta chain was sequenced within a study of Ad26.COV2.S vaccination and SARS-CoV-2 variants. Study-level findings and limits: A substantial breadth of spike-specific CD8+ and CD4+ T cell responses after vaccination has been reported.

The data were produced by immunoSEQ multiplex PCR, yet TCRdb's version contains in-frame clones alone and is incomplete. The sample shows 430,000 or so clones, 89% of them seen only once. Indicated treatment: around 19 received Ad26.COV2.S at low or high dose, single or two shots; about 5 received placebo; per-sample allocation not given. Collection of the samples took place on day 63 after the first injection of vaccine or placebo. The CDR3 consists of 18 residues. Germline V CDR1 and CDR2: MRHNA, SNTAGT. V was shortened by 6 bases and J by 2 bases, with 22 bases between the two germline ends. In the case of this clone: Antigen: not known.

The sequence was obtained from a person aged 18 to 65 who received the Ad26.COV2.S COVID-19 vaccine or a placebo. The sample consisted of peripheral blood, taken in a trial of Ad26.COV2.S vaccine versus placebo. J is TRBJ1-4 and V is TRBV6-4; D might be TRBD1 (5 bases). The CDR3 loop is CASSDPRDLTTTNEKLFF. The CDR3 DNA sequence: TGTGCCAGCAGCGATCCCCGGGACCTCACGACTACTAATGAAAAACTGTTTTTT.